This T cell receptor (beta chain) comes out of a study of radiation and T cells in renal cell carcinoma. Study-wide results and limits: From baseline, blood top tumor clonotypes peaked at 2 weeks post-radiation. Without pretreatment biopsies, baseline tumor clonotype presence was undetermined.

Here immunoSEQ multiplex PCR was the method, and the copy in TCRdb shows in-frame clones only, minus some. Here the sample spans about 91,000 clones, 82% being singletons. With 9 bases removed from V and 0 bases from J, the gap between germline ends came to 12 bases. Germline-derived CDR1 and CDR2 are LNHDA and SQIVND (reference sequence). The CDR3 length is 14 residues. As for this clone: Antigen: not known.

The time point was: baseline pretreatment blood. Treatment noted: 15 Gy SBRT to primary tumor, nephrectomy 4 weeks later. J is TRBJ1-3 and V is TRBV19; D is ambiguous. The specimen was blood, collected from a patient whose treatment included radiotherapy and nephrectomy. This sequence was found in a man aged 60-69 years with renal cell carcinoma. As DNA, the CDR3 is TGTGCCAGCCAGGACTGGAGCTCTGGAAACACCATATATTTT. Residues: CASQDWSSGNTIYF.